The present TCR beta chain was sequenced within a study of early T cells in non-severe SARS-CoV-2 infection. Whole-study context: The sequenced material was bulk RNA from unsorted whole blood, and its chains were unpaired.

Study conclusions and caveats: A preference for anti-spike CD8 responses marked VDJdb matching, which missed private and CD4 specificities.

Each single cDNA molecule received a unique molecular identifier. In TCRdb, the 5' RACE reads were re-called with MiXCR into one record per CDR3 protein. Of tens of thousands of distinct CDR3 sequences in the sample, approximately 13% were seen once. There are a few counts of this clonotype. Antigen: not known. Trimming cost V 1 base and J 2 bases, with 15 bases left between them. Looked up from germline, CDR1 is DFQATT and CDR2 is SNEGSKA (reference sequence). This CDR3 is 15 amino acids long. The source of this sequence is an adult who was a healthcare worker with PCR-confirmed SARS-CoV-2 infection or an uninfected control (not recorded which). The J gene is TRBJ2-7, the V gene TRBV20-1, with D possibly matching TRBD2 (5 bases). The sample was whole blood. For the CDR3, the DNA is TGCAGTGCTAGAGGTAGGAGCGGATCGACCTACGAGCAGTACTTC. Encoded protein: CSARGRSGSTYEQYF.